The 9 T cell receptor beta chains below come from one sample, sequenced in a study of CXCR4 blockade with PD-1 therapy in pancreatic cancer. Assay: immunoSEQ multiplex PCR; the TCRdb copy retains only in-frame clones and omits some. The table lists roughly 510 clones, approximately 40% of them singletons, with around 25% in the top ten. Material for sequencing was tumor tissue. The source is a human donor with pancreatic ductal adenocarcinoma.

This chain links TRBV29-1 with TRBJ2-4, with D perhaps TRBD1 or TRBD2 (7 bases each). CDR1 and CDR2 from the germline V gene are SQVTM and ANQGSEA. V was clipped by 6 bases and J by 0 bases, with 15 bases between them. The CDR3 is 15 residues long. The CDR3 bases are TGCAGCGTGGCAGGGGGGGAACTAGCCAAAAACATTCAGTACTTC. Protein product: CSVAGGELAKNIQYF.

This clone is categorized as medium-sized (0.01 to 0.1%). The V call is TRBV11-3, the J call TRBJ2-1; TRBD2 aligns across 8 bases. Per germline, CDR1 SGHNT and CDR2 YENEEA. This CDR3 is 15 amino acids long. The ends lost 1 base at V and 5 bases at J; junction bases unmatched: 4. The CDR3 bases are TGTGCCAGCAGCTTAGGAGGTAGCGGGAACAATGAGCAGTTCTTC. Protein product: CASSLGGSGNNEQFF. The variable domain in full, with the rest retrieved from reference TRBV11-3 and TRBJ2-1, is EAGVVQSPRYKIIEKKQPVAFWCNPISGHNTLYWYLQNLGQGPELLIRYENEEAVDDSQLPKDRFSAERLKGVDSTLKIQPAELGDSAVYLCASSLGGSGNNEQFFGPGTRLTVL.

The rearrangement joins TRBV11-3 to TRBJ1-1; D gene unclear. The CDR3 runs 15 residues. Germline lookup yields CDR1 SGHNT and CDR2 YENEEA. Trimming pared 4 bases from V and 10 bases from J, leaving 22 bases between. The DNA of the CDR3 is TGTGCCAGCAGCTACAGAACCGCCCCGTACCTCGGAGCTTTCTTT. It codes for CASSYRTAPYLGAFF.

By proportion, this clone is hyperexpanded. The chain uses TRBV19 and TRBJ2-1; 9 bases align to TRBD2. Germline lookup yields CDR1 LNHDA and CDR2 SQIVND (reference sequence). The trim removed 3 bases at V and 4 bases at J, leaving 1 base unmatched. The length of the CDR3 is 14 residues. The CDR3: CASSISGRYNEQFF. CDR3 DNA: TGTGCCAGTAGTATTAGCGGGAGATACAATGAGCAGTTCTTC.

The chain recombines TRBV28 with TRBJ1-2, with D unclear. The germline CDR1 and CDR2 sequences are MDHEN and SYDVKM. This CDR3 is 14 amino acids long. V was cut by 3 bases and J by 8 bases, with 16 bases left in between. DNA for the CDR3: TGTGCCAGCAGTTTTGACTCCAGTATACGGGGCTACACCTTC. It codes for CASSFDSSIRGYTF.

The rearrangement links TRBV6-8 to TRBJ2-3, with unresolved D. The germline V gene encodes CDR1 MNHGY and CDR2 SAAAGT. CDR3 length equals 12 residues. Trimming took 6 bases from V and 8 from J, leaving 12 bases between them. CDR3 loop: CASSPLGGTQYF. In nucleotides, the CDR3 is TGTGCCAGCAGCCCCTTGGGCGGTACGCAGTATTTT.

The chain employs TRBV19 and TRBJ2-1; D gene unclear. From germline, CDR1 is LNHDA and CDR2 SQIVND (reference sequence). The CDR3 runs 13 residues. V lost 6 bases and J 5 bases, leaving 11 bases between the germline ends. The CDR3 DNA reads TGTGCCAGTAGCCTACTAATTAACAATGAGCAGTTCTTC. Translated, it gives CASSLLINNEQFF. The full variable domain, completed using reference TRBV19 and TRBJ2-1, is DGGITQSPKYLFRKEGQNVTLSCEQNLNHDAMYWYRQDPGQGLRLIYYSQIVNDFQKGDIAEGYSVSREKKESFPLTVTSAQKNPTAFYLCASSLLINNEQFFGPGTRLTVL.

The J gene is TRBJ1-2, the V gene TRBV19; D not certain. With 5 bases removed from V and 3 bases from J, the gap between germline ends came to 10 bases. The CDR3 spans 13 residues. CDR1 is LNHDA and CDR2 is SQIVND in the germline V gene (reference sequence). The CDR3 reads CASSPGNYYGYTF. CDR3 coding DNA: TGTGCCAGTAGTCCCGGGAACTACTATGGCTACACCTTC.

V is TRBV6-8 and J is TRBJ2-2; 7 positions agree with TRBD1. With V trimmed by 5 bases and J by 6 bases, 3 bases remained unmatched. The CDR3 totals 13 residues. CDR1 is MNHGY and CDR2 is SAAAGT in the germline V gene. The CDR3 is CASSAQGPGELFF. For the CDR3, the DNA is TGTGCCAGCAGTGCACAGGGGCCCGGGGAGCTGTTTTTT.